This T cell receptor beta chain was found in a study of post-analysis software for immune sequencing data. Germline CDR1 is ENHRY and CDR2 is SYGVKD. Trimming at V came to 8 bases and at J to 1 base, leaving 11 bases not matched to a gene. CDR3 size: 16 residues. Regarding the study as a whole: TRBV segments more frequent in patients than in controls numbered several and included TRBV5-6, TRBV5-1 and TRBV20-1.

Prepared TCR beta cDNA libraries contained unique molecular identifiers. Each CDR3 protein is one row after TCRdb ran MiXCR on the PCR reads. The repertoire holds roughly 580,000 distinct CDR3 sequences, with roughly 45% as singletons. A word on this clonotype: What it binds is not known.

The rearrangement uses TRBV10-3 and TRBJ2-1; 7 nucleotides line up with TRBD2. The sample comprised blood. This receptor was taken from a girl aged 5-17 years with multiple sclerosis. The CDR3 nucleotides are TGTGCCATCGGAGGTTTGGGCGGGAGTTCCTACAATGAGCAGTTCTTC. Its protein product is CAIGGLGGSSYNEQFF.